This T cell receptor beta chain is drawn from a study of blood T cell repertoires in COVID-19. The repertoire was sequenced with immunoSEQ multiplex PCR; TCRdb's copy has only in-frame clones and lacks some. This sample yields over 150,000 clones, of which roughly 90% are seen a single time; more than 6.5% belongs to the top ten. With 3 bases clipped from V and 8 bases from J, the junction kept 5 bases outside the gene matches. CDR1 SNHLY and CDR2 FYNNEI come from the germline V gene. The length of the CDR3 is 13 residues. The receptor was isolated from a woman between 50 and 59 years old who had recovered from COVID-19. This rearrangement joins TRBV2 to TRBJ1-2; 8 bases agree with TRBD1. The source material was PBMCs or T cells enriched from blood (not recorded which). DNA for the CDR3: TGTGCCAGCAGTGAGGGACAGGACGTCGGCTACACCTTC. It is translated as CASSEGQDVGYTF.